This T cell receptor (beta chain) is from a study of a mutant IDH1 vaccine in newly diagnosed glioma. At the level of the study: Patients were pretreated with radiotherapy, temozolomide, or both, mostly both. Findings of the study overall: Of all patients, roughly 93% showed vaccine-induced immune responses. Changes to the top peripheral T cell clonotypes appeared unrelated to pseudoprogression.

The table came from immunoSEQ multiplex PCR; TCRdb's copy has only in-frame clones and leaves some out. This sample carries 25,000 to 35,000 clones, roughly nine tenths of them seen once, and the ten largest clones take over 4%. Comment on this clone: Its antigen is unidentified.

The time point here: baseline, week 1 (first vaccination visit). Treatment defined: pre-vaccination baseline after standard-of-care therapy. Donors had new WHO grade 3 or 4 IDH1-mutant, ATRX-lost astrocytomas. With 6 bases removed from V and 2 bases from J, the gap between germline ends came to 8 bases. CDR1 and CDR2 (germline): MNHEY, SVGAGI. This CDR3 has 13 residues. Specimen: PBMCs, collected from a glioma patient treated with radiotherapy, temozolomide or both. J is TRBJ2-1 and V is TRBV6-5, with D hard to call. The clonotype originates from a woman aged 40 to 50 with glioma. CDR3 in amino acids: CASRPGTYNEQFF. In DNA form, the CDR3 reads TGTGCCAGCAGGCCTGGGACCTACAATGAGCAGTTCTTC.